Following are 30 T cell receptor beta chains from one sample sequenced in a study of control samples from healthy donors and cancer patients. Sequenced by immunoSEQ multiplex PCR; TCRdb stores in-frame clones only, minus some. The table includes 110,000 or so clones, 70% to 85% detected once. Source material: blood. These TCRs come from a man younger than 35 in good health.

This clone has ten or more counts. The chain links TRBV21-1 to TRBJ1-5. TRBV21-1 is a documented pseudogene. This CDR3 has 14 residues. The chain's CDR3 is CASRYRPIPQPQHF. The DNA for the CDR3 is TGTGCCAGCAGGTACCGACCTATTCCCCAGCCCCAGCATTTT.

The rearrangement joins TRBV7-9 to TRBJ2-7; TRBD1 matches at 9 bases. Unmatched junction bases numbered 5, after V lost 3 bases and J lost 5 bases. The CDR3 contains 14 residues. Germline CDR1 and CDR2: SEHNR and FQNEAQ (reference sequence). The CDR3 spells CASSFGTGSDEQYF. DNA for the CDR3: TGTGCCAGCAGCTTCGGGACAGGGAGTGACGAGCAGTACTTC. The whole variable domain, remainder taken from reference TRBV7-9 and TRBJ2-7, is DTGVSQNPRHKITKRGQNVTFRCDPISEHNRLYWYRQTLGQGPEFLTYFQNEAQLEKSRLLSDRFSAERPKGSFSTLEIQRTEQGDSAMYLCASSFGTGSDEQYFGPGTRLTVT.

V usage is TRBV2 and J usage is TRBJ2-5, with D perhaps matching TRBD2 (5 bases). The germline V gene has CDR1 SNHLY and CDR2 FYNNEI. V dropped 5 bases and J dropped 4 bases, with 17 bases sitting between them. This CDR3 comprises 15 residues. Here the CDR3 reads CASSPFSGEGETQYF. The CDR3 coding sequence is TGTGCCAGCAGTCCCTTCTCCGGGGAAGGAGAGACCCAGTACTTC.

This clone was seen once. V gene TRBV11-3 combines with J gene TRBJ2-1; no definite D call. CDR1 is SGHNT and CDR2 is YENEEA in the germline V gene. CDR3 length: 12 amino acids. Trimming cost V 1 base and J 7 bases, with 5 bases left between them. DNA of the CDR3: TGTGCCAGCAGCTTAGGCGAGAATGAGCAGTTCTTC. Its protein product is CASSLGENEQFF.

This clone was observed a single time. J is TRBJ2-5 and V is TRBV28, with D possibly TRBD2 on 7 matching bases. Trimming removed 3 bases at V and 7 bases at J, with 21 bases between. The germline gives CDR1 MDHEN, CDR2 SYDVKM. This CDR3 has 16 residues. As DNA, the CDR3 is TGTGCCAGCAGTTTTACACAGGGAGGGGGATTAGGGACCCAGTACTTC. It codes for CASSFTQGGGLGTQYF.

V gene TRBV11-2 combines with J gene TRBJ1-6, with D unclear. V lost 0 bases, J lost 9 bases, and 6 bases lay in between. The germline V gene encodes CDR1 SGHAT and CDR2 FQNNGV. The CDR3 is 13 amino acids. The CDR3 reads CASSLDQVSPLHF. The CDR3 DNA follows: TGTGCCAGCAGCTTAGATCAGGTTTCACCCCTCCACTTT.

The rearrangement links TRBV9 to TRBJ2-1; 7 positions match TRBD2. From germline, CDR1 is SGDLS and CDR2 YYNGEE. The ends lost 4 bases at V and 4 bases at J; junction bases unmatched: 8. The CDR3 is 15 residues long. DNA of the CDR3: TGTGCCAGCAGCCCACGAGCGGGGAGATACAATGAGCAGTTCTTC. Translating it yields CASSPRAGRYNEQFF.

CDR3 loop: CASRLPGQGYNEQFF. As DNA, the CDR3 is TGTGCCAGCAGATTACCGGGACAGGGCTACAATGAGCAGTTCTTC. The chain recombines TRBV5-4 with TRBJ2-1; 9 nucleotides line up with TRBD1. Per the germline V gene, CDR1 is SGHNT and CDR2 is YYREEE (reference sequence). The CDR3 sequence is 15 residues long. Unmatched junction bases numbered 6, after V lost 5 bases and J lost 3 bases.

The V call is TRBV5-1, the J call TRBJ1-2; weak D call: TRBD1 (5 bases). Germline values: CDR1 SGHRS, CDR2 YFSETQ. Trimming took 6 bases from V and 7 from J, leaving 16 bases between them. The CDR3 runs 13 residues. In DNA, the CDR3 is TGCGCCAGCAAAGGTGGAGGGGCAACTGGCTACACCTTC. This encodes CASKGGGATGYTF.

This clone was seen only once. The rearrangement uses TRBV6-5 and TRBJ1-2; 9 positions match TRBD1. V lost 6 bases to trimming and J lost 3 bases; unmatched junction nucleotides: 8. The CDR3 sequence is 15 residues long. CDR1 is MNHEY and CDR2 is SVGAGI in the germline V gene. DNA for the CDR3: TGTGCCAGCAGAACCGGGACAGGGATTGACTATGGCTACACCTTC. Its protein is CASRTGTGIDYGYTF.

This clone was counted a single time. The V and J genes are TRBV9 and TRBJ2-7; tentatively, D is TRBD1 or TRBD2 (5 bases each). The germline CDR1 and CDR2 sequences are SGDLS and YYNGEE. The CDR3 contains 13 residues. Trimming cost V 4 bases and J 6 bases, with 14 bases left between them. CDR3 region: CASSPPVGGEQYF. For the CDR3, the DNA is TGTGCCAGCAGCCCCCCCGTTGGGGGCGAGCAGTACTTC.

This clone came up once. Written as DNA, the CDR3 is TGTGCTAGTGGTTTGTCGGGCCTCGGGGGTAGCAATCAGCCCCAGCATTTT. This gives the protein CASGLSGLGGSNQPQHF. The gene calls are TRBV12-5 and TRBJ1-5, with D maybe TRBD1 (5 bases). V lost 2 bases to trimming and J lost 0 bases, with 14 bases between them. The CDR3 is 17 residues long. Germline values: CDR1 LGHNT, CDR2 FRNRAP.

Regarding this clone: One junction end disagrees with the germline gene, perhaps due to a read error. Other DNA sequences in this sample translate to the same CDR3. The rearrangement links TRBV10-3 to TRBJ1-1, with D perhaps TRBD1 (5 bases). The germline CDR1 and CDR2 sequences are ENHRY and SYGVKD. This CDR3 contains 11 residues. The CDR3 DNA reads TGTGCCATCATGGGGGGAACTGAGGCTTTCTTT. It is translated as CAIMGGTEAFF.

This chain links TRBV27 with TRBJ1-6, with 8 bases matching TRBD1. This CDR3 spans 15 amino acids. Losses at the gene ends were 8 bases for V and 4 bases for J; bases not matched to a gene: 7. Germline values: CDR1 MNHEY, CDR2 SMNVEV (reference sequence). The CDR3 loop is CASARRGLYNSPLHF. For the CDR3, the DNA is TGTGCCAGCGCACGCAGGGGGCTGTATAATTCACCCCTCCACTTT.

The chain recombines TRBV4-2 with TRBJ2-1; 9 nucleotides align to TRBD1. The V and J ends lost 2 bases and 3 bases, in that order; junction bases with no gene match: 8. This CDR3 region has 17 residues. CDR1 and CDR2 (germline): LGHNA, YNFKEQ. The DNA for the CDR3 is TGTGCCAGCAGCCAATCGGCCGGGACAGGGCTCTACAATGAGCAGTTCTTC. The encoded protein is CASSQSAGTGLYNEQFF.

This sequence joins TRBV6-1 and TRBJ1-1; no clear D gene. Trimming took off 4 bases at V and 6 bases at J, with 12 bases between the two ends. The CDR3 runs to 13 residues. Looked up from germline, CDR1 is MNHNS and CDR2 is SASEGT. The CDR3 is CASSGARSPEAFF. Here the CDR3 DNA reads TGTGCCAGCAGTGGAGCACGATCTCCTGAAGCTTTCTTT.

The chain carries TRBV30 and TRBJ2-3; tentative D call: TRBD2 (6 bases). Trimming took off 3 bases at V and 2 bases at J, with 15 bases between the two ends. The CDR3 is 15 residues long. Germline values: CDR1 GTSNPN, CDR2 SVGIG (reference sequence). The CDR3 region has the DNA TGTGCCTGGAGCACTAGCCCTTCGAACACAGATACGCAGTATTTT. It yields the protein CAWSTSPSNTDTQYF. Full variable domain (missing parts from reference TRBV30 and TRBJ2-3): SQTIHQWPATLVQPVGSPLSLECTVEGTSNPNLYWYRQAAGRGLQLLFYSVGIGQISSEVPQNLSASRPQDRQFILSSKKLLLSDSGFYLCAWSTSPSNTDTQYFGPGTRLTVL.

This sequence joins TRBV4-2 and TRBJ1-4; 9 bases line up with TRBD1. Germline trimming cut 0 bases from V and 4 bases from J; bases unmatched to any gene: 9. Germline V gene data show CDR1 as LGHNA and CDR2 as YNFKEQ. This CDR3 has 18 residues. The CDR3 is CASSQDGGQGHINEKLFF. The CDR3 DNA reads as TGTGCCAGCAGCCAAGATGGGGGACAGGGCCATATTAATGAAAAACTGTTTTTT.

V gene TRBV29-1 combines with J gene TRBJ2-4; D could derive from TRBD1 or TRBD2 (5 bases each). V was shortened by 7 bases and J by 13 bases, with 17 bases between the two germline ends. Looked up from germline, CDR1 is SQVTM and CDR2 is ANQGSEA. The length of the CDR3 is 11 residues. CDR3: CSAVGAGPQYF. The CDR3, as DNA: TGCAGCGCCGTAGGGGCGGGTCCACAGTACTTC.

The J gene is TRBJ2-5, the V gene TRBV6-4; D gene ambiguous. The germline V gene has CDR1 MRHNA and CDR2 SNTAGT. V was clipped by 5 bases and J by 4 bases, with 5 bases between them. The CDR3 loop spans 11 amino acids. CDR3 region: CASSSIETQYF. The CDR3 nucleotides read TGTGCCAGCAGTTCCATAGAGACCCAGTACTTC.

The J gene is TRBJ1-1, the V gene TRBV5-4; the D is unclear. The CDR3 runs to 14 residues. Germline loops: CDR1 SGHNT, CDR2 YYREEE (reference sequence). The V gene lost 2 bases and the J gene lost 0 bases, with 8 bases spanning the gap. In DNA form, the CDR3 reads TGTGCCAGCAGCTTTGACGACTTGAACACTGAAGCTTTCTTT. Protein sequence: CASSFDDLNTEAFF.

The CDR3 DNA is TGTGCCAGCAGCTTAATTGGCGGGGGCCGAACAGGGACGCAGTATTTT. Translating it yields CASSLIGGGRTGTQYF. V gene TRBV11-2 combines with J gene TRBJ2-3, with TRBD2 as a possible D gene (7 bases). The V end was cut by 2 bases, the J end by 9 bases, with 21 bases between. The CDR3 runs 16 residues. CDR1 and CDR2 (germline): SGHAT, FQNNGV. Full variable domain (remainder filled in from reference TRBV11-2 and TRBJ2-3): EAGVAQSPRYKIIEKRQSVAFWCNPISGHATLYWYQQILGQGPKLLIQFQNNGVVDDSQLPKDRFSAERLKGVDSTLKIQPAKLEDSAVYLCASSLIGGGRTGTQYFGPGTRLTVL.

This clone has more than one count but fewer than ten. The chain joins TRBV13 to TRBJ2-7; D may correspond to TRBD1 or TRBD2 (5 bases each). From germline, CDR1 is PRHDT and CDR2 FYEKMQ (reference sequence). CDR3 size: 16 residues. Trimming took 5 bases from V and 2 from J, leaving 19 bases between them. The CDR3 DNA reads TGTGCCAGCAGCCTGGGGGTGGGCCAGGTCCCCTACGAGCAGTACTTC. Its translation is CASSLGVGQVPYEQYF.

The J gene is TRBJ1-4, the V gene TRBV19, with 8 bases aligning to TRBD1. The CDR3 is made up of 13 amino acids. V dropped 10 bases and J dropped 4; count of bases not matched to a gene: 5. CDR1 is LNHDA, CDR2 SQIVND, per germline (reference sequence). CDR3 amino acids: CATSGGYNEKLFF. As DNA, the CDR3 is TGTGCCACCTCAGGGGGCTATAATGAAAAACTGTTTTTT.

The chain links TRBV7-2 to TRBJ1-2, with TRBD1 identical over 7 bases. The ends lost 5 bases at V and 4 bases at J; junction bases unmatched: 10. Germline lookup yields CDR1 SGHTA and CDR2 FQGNSA. The CDR3 is made up of 15 amino acids. CDR3 nucleotide sequence: TGTGCCAGCAGCCAGCATCGACAGGGCCTCTATGGCTACACCTTC. This translates into CASSQHRQGLYGYTF.

CDR3 protein: CASSLGDTYYEQYF. CDR3 DNA sequence: TGCGCCAGCAGCTTGGGTGACACCTACTACGAGCAGTACTTC. The chain has TRBV5-1 and TRBJ2-7; D gene uncertain. CDR3 size: 14 residues. Deletions cut 0 bases from V and 3 bases from J, with 10 bases between. Per germline, CDR1 SGHRS and CDR2 YFSETQ.

The chain carries TRBV3-1 (or the pseudogene TRBV3-2) and TRBJ2-3, with TRBD2 as a possible D gene (6 bases). Germline CDR1 and CDR2: LGHDT and YNNKEL (reference sequence). The CDR3 is 16 amino acids. V was pared by 4 bases and J by 0 bases, with 14 bases between. The CDR3 region is CASSPVAAGSTDTQYF. CDR3 nucleotide sequence: TGTGCCAGCAGCCCAGTAGCGGCGGGAAGCACAGATACGCAGTATTTT.

The count of this clone is one. The chain couples TRBV5-1 to TRBJ1-2; 7 bases are shared with TRBD1. Germline V CDR1 and CDR2: SGHRS, YFSETQ. The CDR3 totals 12 residues. Germline trimming cut 4 bases from V and 14 bases from J; bases unmatched to any gene: 11. The CDR3 protein is CASSHGQAGGTF. CDR3 DNA: TGCGCCAGCAGCCACGGACAGGCCGGGGGTACCTTC.

The V call is TRBV6-2 or TRBV6-3, the J call TRBJ2-3, with D tentatively TRBD2 (6 bases). The CDR3 consists of 17 residues. V was shortened by 4 bases and J by 2 bases, with 19 bases between the two germline ends. CDR1 and CDR2 (germline): MNHEY, SVGEGT. The CDR3: CASSFFLGGLSTDTQYF. CDR3 DNA sequence: TGTGCCAGCAGTTTCTTTCTCGGGGGTCTTTCCACAGATACGCAGTATTTT.

The V gene is TRBV15, the J gene TRBJ2-7, with TRBD1 identical over 7 bases. Trimming removed 2 bases from V and 5 bases from J; junction bases left unmatched: 6. The CDR3 extends over 14 amino acids. CDR1 and CDR2 from the germline V gene are LNHNV and YYDKDF (reference sequence). The CDR3: CATSRKGAGHEQYV. The CDR3 DNA sequence: TGTGCCACCAGCAGAAAGGGGGCAGGGCACGAGCAGTACGTC.